A selection of T cell receptor beta chains follows, all from one sample in a study of control samples from healthy donors and cancer patients. The protocol was immunoSEQ multiplex PCR, while the TCRdb copy is restricted to in-frame clones and leaves out a portion. The data contain just under 80,000 clones, around nine tenths of them singletons. The sample was PBMCs. The receptors here all came from a woman aged 55-69 years with head and neck cancer. The CDR3 runs from the conserved cysteine through the conserved F or W. D genes are given only for firm matches. Some rows mark clone size as missing; the rest say once, few, many or name a class of expanded clone.

TRBD2,.,TRBJ2-3,TRBV30,CACTGEGDTQYF,TGTGCCTGTACCGGGGAGGGGGATACGCAGTATTTT
TRBD2,.,TRBJ2-1,TRBV19,CASNTSGRKYNEQFF,TGTGCCAGTAACACTAGCGGGAGAAAGTACAATGAGCAGTTCTTC
.,once,TRBJ2-7,TRBV15,CATSRDRAGAHEQYF,TGTGCCACCAGCAGAGATAGGGCAGGGGCCCACGAGCAGTACTTC
.,once,TRBJ1-1,TRBV11-2,CASSLGENTEAFF,TGTGCCAGCAGCTTAGGTGAGAACACTGAAGCTTTCTTT
.,.,TRBJ1-3,TRBV3-1/TRBV3-2,CASSDTGNSGNTIYF,TGTGCCAGCAGCGATACAGGAAACTCTGGAAACACCATATATTTT
TRBD1,.,TRBJ2-4,TRBV28,CASSSGQGREKYF,TGTGCCAGCAGTTCCGGACAGGGACGAGAAAAGTACTTC
.,.,TRBJ2-1,TRBV6-5,CASSYDRANEQFF,TGTGCCAGCAGTTACGACAGAGCCAATGAGCAGTTCTTC
.,.,TRBJ2-4,TRBV5-4,CASSRARVDGDIQYF,TGTGCCAGCAGCCGCGCTCGGGTCGACGGGGACATTCAGTACTTC
TRBD2,.,TRBJ2-7,TRBV5-1,CASSPSGTRSYEQYF,TGCGCCAGCAGCCCGAGCGGGACCCGCTCCTACGAGCAGTACTTC
.,.,TRBJ2-7,TRBV5-5,CASSLAPGTRNEQYF,TGTGCCAGCAGCTTGGCCCCAGGGACCCGGAACGAGCAGTACTTC
.,.,TRBJ1-4,TRBV28,CASSSRRRGATNEKLFF,TGTGCCAGCAGTTCCCGGAGGCGGGGGGCAACTAATGAAAAACTGTTTTTT
.,.,TRBJ2-7,TRBV28,CASKVGPDKSYEQYF,TGTGCCAGCAAAGTAGGCCCCGACAAATCCTACGAGCAGTACTTC
.,.,TRBJ1-5,TRBV24-1,CATSDGGIGNQPQHF,TGTGCCACCAGTGACGGGGGCATTGGCAATCAGCCCCAGCATTTT
.,.,TRBJ1-5,TRBV2,CASSGGNQPQHF,TGTGCCAGCTCGGGTGGCAATCAGCCCCAGCATTTT
TRBD1,once,TRBJ2-1,TRBV5-6,CASSLKPGQVAEQFF,TGTGCCAGCAGCTTAAAACCGGGACAGGTGGCGGAGCAGTTCTTC
.,.,TRBJ2-5,TRBV18,CASSPSGRETQYF,TGTGCCAGCTCACCATCAGGGCGGGAGACCCAGTACTTC